The entry below describes one T cell receptor (beta chain). At one end, the junction sequence differs from germline, possibly due to a read error. These data come from a study of blood T cell repertoires in COVID-19. About the research overall: Samples of COVID-19 (acute and convalescent) were obtained from the United States, Italy and Spain.

Looked up from germline, CDR1 is SSHAT and CDR2 is FNYEAQ (reference sequence). This CDR3 is 16 amino acids long. In the source study's methods: Cell counts per sample came from amplifying reference gene primers. Assay used: immunoSEQ multiplex PCR; TCRdb lists only in-frame clones, some missing. The DNA gave D and trimming, while V, J and clone size come from that table. The sample lists 60,000 to 85,000 clones, roughly 90% occurring once. The sequencing input was peripheral blood. This rearrangement joins TRBV7-7 to TRBJ2-6; D is uncertain. This receptor was identified in a man aged 45 to 65 with acute or convalescent COVID-19. CDR3 amino acids: CASSLMPGGGANVLTF. DNA for the CDR3: TGTGCTAGCAGCTTAATGCCCGGTGGTGGGGCCAACGTCCTGACTTTC.